Listed here are 27 T cell receptor beta chains from one sample, sequenced in a study of molecular identifiers for immune sequencing clone quantification. TCRdb called the PCR reads again in MiXCR, with one record for every CDR3 protein. Altogether 97,000 or so distinct CDR3 sequences are present, about a third being singletons, with the ten largest covering 9.5% to 10%. The material sequenced was naive CD8+ T cells from blood, with Jurkat cell RNA spiked in. Regarding subset: FACS-sorted CD8+CD4-CCR7+CD45RA+ naive T cells. Receptors were obtained from a human donor in good health. Some libraries in this study had Jurkat cell RNA spiked in.

With regard to this clonotype: This clone may be a read error of a much larger clone one base away. V usage is TRBV28 and J usage is TRBJ2-3, with no clear D. The J call may be faulty, since TRBJ1-5 better matches the DNA end. Germline CDR1 and CDR2: MDHEN and SYDVKM. CDR3 length: 16 residues. Here the CDR3 reads CASSYRRESTTDTQHF. Here the CDR3 DNA reads TGTGCCAGCAGTTATCGGCGGGAGAGCACCACAGATACGCAGCATTTT.

Turning to this clonotype: Since a much larger clone is just one base distant, this may be a read error. This rearrangement joins TRBV7-8 to TRBJ2-1; TRBD2 might be the D (6 bases). Germline CDR1 SGHVS, CDR2 FQNEAQ. The CDR3 is 15 amino acids. CDR3: CVSSPLRGTYNEQFF. The CDR3 DNA is TGTGTCAGCAGCCCCTTGCGGGGTACCTACAATGAGCAGTTCTTC. Combining the CDR3 with reference TRBV7-8 and TRBJ2-1 gives the whole variable domain GAGVSQSPRYKVAKRGQDVALRCDPISGHVSLFWYQQALGQGPEFLTYFQNEAQLDKSGLPSDRFFAERPEGSVSTLKIQRTQQEDSAVYLCVSSPLRGTYNEQFFGPGTRLTVL.

The chain recombines TRBV11-3 with TRBJ2-2, with D hard to call. The germline gives CDR1 SGHNT, CDR2 YENEEA. The CDR3 sequence is 15 residues long. V lost 5 bases and J lost 4, with 14 bases in between. The CDR3 bases are TGTGCCAGCAGCGTTGGAAACCGGCCCACCGGGGAGCTGTTTTTT. Protein: CASSVGNRPTGELFF.

In this sample, this clonotype turned up a few times. The genes are TRBV28 and TRBJ2-2; the D is unclear. The germline V and J ends were trimmed by 5 bases and 1 base, with 14 bases remaining between them. Germline V CDR1 and CDR2: MDHEN, SYDVKM. CDR3 length: 16 amino acids. CDR3 loop: CASSTPIDQNTGELFF. The CDR3 nucleotides are TGTGCCAGCAGTACTCCAATTGACCAGAACACCGGGGAGCTGTTTTTT.

This clonotype was counted many times. The rearrangement uses TRBV5-1 and TRBJ2-4; D gene unclear. The V end was cut by 4 bases, the J end by 0 bases, with 11 bases between. The CDR3 extends over 15 amino acids. Germline loops: CDR1 SGHRS, CDR2 YFSETQ. The chain's CDR3 is CASSPTSLAKNIQYF. DNA for the CDR3: TGCGCCAGCAGCCCAACCTCATTAGCCAAAAACATTCAGTACTTC.

The table lists this clonotype with many counts. The rearrangement uses TRBV11-2 and TRBJ2-3; TRBD1 matches at 12 bases. This CDR3 has 15 amino acids. Per germline, CDR1 SGHAT and CDR2 FQNNGV. V lost 4 bases and J lost 6; bases outside the gene matches: 5. The CDR3 DNA reads TGTGCCAGCAGCTACCCGGGACAGGGGGCTGATACGCAGTATTTT. Amino acids: CASSYPGQGADTQYF.

This clonotype was seen more than once but under ten times. This chain uses TRBV19 with TRBJ2-7, with D possibly being TRBD1 or TRBD2 (5 bases each). This CDR3 is built from 15 residues. Germline V gene lookup returns CDR1 LNHDA and CDR2 SQIVND (reference sequence). Trimming removed 5 bases at V and 3 bases at J, with 17 bases between. As DNA, the CDR3 is TGTGCCAGTAGTCTGGGGATGGGACGGAACTACGAGCAGTACTTC. Encoded protein: CASSLGMGRNYEQYF.

In the case of this clonotype: Sequence at one end of the junction differs from germline and may be a read error. V usage is TRBV28 and J usage is TRBJ2-7; D perhaps matches TRBD1 (6 bases). The CDR3 contains 14 residues. Germline V gene lookup returns CDR1 MDHEN and CDR2 SYDVKM. The CDR3 DNA reads TGTGCCGGCAGTTTAACCAACCAGGGGTACGAGCAGTACTTC. Translating gives CAGSLTNQGYEQYF.

This clonotype was recorded a few times. One end of the junction fails to match germline, which may point to a read error. The V gene is TRBV7-7, the J gene TRBJ2-7; D remains unclear. CDR3 length: 15 amino acids. The V gene's germline CDR1 is SSHAT and CDR2 FNYEAQ (reference sequence). DNA of the CDR3: TGTGCTAGCAGCTTAAAACGGAAGAGGAGCTACGAGCAGTACTTC. Protein: CASSLKRKRSYEQYF.

The sample holds a few counts of this clonotype. The V and J genes are TRBV15 and TRBJ1-1; TRBD1 matches at 7 bases. The length of the CDR3 is 18 residues. Per germline, CDR1 LNHNV and CDR2 YYDKDF (reference sequence). The trim removed 0 bases at V and 5 bases at J, leaving 15 bases unmatched. The CDR3 bases are TGTGCCACCAGCAGAGATGGGATACCTTTACAGGGGAGGACTGAAGCTTTCTTT. Its protein product is CATSRDGIPLQGRTEAFF. Filled out from reference TRBV15 and TRBJ1-1, the complete variable domain reads DAMVIQNPRYQVTQFGKPVTLSCSQTLNHNVMYWYQQKSSQAPKLLFHYYDKDFNNEADTPDNFQSRRPNTSFCFLDIRSPGLGDTAMYLCATSRDGIPLQGRTEAFFGQGTRLTVV.

The chain's CDR3 is CASSDITDTQYF. The CDR3 nucleotides are TGTGCCAGCAGTGATATAACAGATACGCAGTATTTT. J is TRBJ2-3 and V is TRBV11-3, with unresolved D. Trimming removed 6 bases from V and 3 bases from J, with 7 bases in between. The CDR3 extends over 12 amino acids. The germline V gene encodes CDR1 SGHNT and CDR2 YENEEA.

The table lists this clonotype with a few counts. The V gene is TRBV28, the J gene TRBJ1-5; D remains unclear. The CDR3 has 13 residues. With 8 bases removed from V and 2 bases from J, the gap between germline ends came to 10 bases. Germline V CDR1 and CDR2: MDHEN, SYDVKM. The CDR3 sequence is CASAQWGNQPQHF. DNA for the CDR3: TGTGCCAGCGCTCAGTGGGGCAATCAGCCCCAGCATTTT.

Regarding this clonotype: This may come from a read error, since a much larger clone is one base off. This CDR3 is missing its conserved last phenylalanine or tryptophan, likely due to a read error. The V call is TRBV28, the J call TRBJ2-2; 7 bases align to TRBD2. Germline-derived CDR1 and CDR2 are MDHEN and SYDVKM. The CDR3 runs to 14 residues. Losses at the gene ends were 5 bases for V and 5 bases for J; bases not matched to a gene: 5. CDR3 DNA: TGTGCCAGCAGTCTAGAGCGGGAAACCGGGGAGCTGTTTTAT. It encodes CASSLERETGELFY.

The chain links TRBV6-5 to TRBJ2-6; no clear D. The ends were cut back, 5 bases at V and 0 bases at J, with 8 bases in the middle. Germline CDR1 and CDR2: MNHEY and SVGAGI. CDR3 length: 15 residues. CDR3 region: CASSARYSGANVLTF. In DNA, the CDR3 is TGTGCCAGCAGTGCCCGATACTCTGGGGCCAACGTCCTGACTTTC.

Remarks on this clonotype: Relative to the germline gene, one junction end is altered; a read error may explain this. The J gene is TRBJ2-7, the V gene TRBV7-8; no clear D gene. Germline CDR1 reads SGHVS; CDR2 reads FQNEAQ. The CDR3 runs 13 residues. The CDR3 is CASSQGLSYVQYF. The CDR3 coding sequence is TGTGCCAGCAGCCAAGGCCTCTCCTACGTGCAGTACTTC.

J is TRBJ2-1 and V is TRBV4-1; TRBD1 might be the D (6 bases). The CDR3 has 17 amino acids. The germline gives CDR1 MGHRA, CDR2 YSYEKL. V lost 0 bases, J lost 2 bases, and 14 bases lay in between. CDR3 sequence reads: CASSQDPASGAYNEQFF. The DNA of the CDR3 is TGCGCCAGCAGCCAAGATCCGGCGTCAGGGGCCTACAATGAGCAGTTCTTC.

Concerning this clonotype: A much bigger clone sits one base away, suggesting this may be a read error. V is TRBV6-2 or TRBV6-3 and J is TRBJ2-6; D not resolved. The germline CDR1 and CDR2 sequences are MNHEY and SVGEGT. The CDR3 has 15 residues. CDR3 sequence: CVSSSVLSGANVLTF. The CDR3 bases are TGTGTCAGCAGTTCAGTGCTCTCTGGGGCCAACGTCCTGACTTTC.

V usage is TRBV7-2 and J usage is TRBJ2-7; TRBD2 matches 8 bases. CDR1 and CDR2 (germline): SGHTA, FQGNSA. CDR3 length: 15 residues. V lost 6 bases to trimming and J lost 3 bases; unmatched junction nucleotides: 10. This CDR3 is CASSHPGLEFYEQYF. Written as DNA, the CDR3 is TGTGCCAGCAGTCACCCGGGACTAGAATTCTACGAGCAGTACTTC.

Only a few counts were recorded for this clonotype. V usage is TRBV20-1 and J usage is TRBJ1-2; D call uncertain. CDR1 and CDR2 (germline): DFQATT, SNEGSKA (reference sequence). V dropped 3 bases and J dropped 8 bases, with 7 bases sitting between them. The CDR3 extends over 10 amino acids. CDR3 bases: TGCAGTGCTAGTGATTCCGGCTACACCTTC. It yields the protein CSASDSGYTF.

This clonotype was found a few times. The chain joins TRBV7-9 to TRBJ2-2; D call uncertain. The V end lost 5 bases, the J end lost 11 bases, and 12 bases lay between the germline ends. Per germline, CDR1 SEHNR and CDR2 FQNEAQ (reference sequence). The CDR3 sequence is 12 residues long. As DNA, the CDR3 is TGTGCCAGCAGCCAAGGATGGTCAGAGCTGTTTTTT. It is translated as CASSQGWSELFF.

This chain joins TRBV28 and TRBJ1-2; 8 bases match TRBD1. Germline assignment: CDR1 MDHEN and CDR2 SYDVKM. V lost 1 base to trimming and J lost 8 bases; unmatched junction nucleotides: 9. The CDR3 extends over 15 amino acids. DNA of the CDR3: TGTGCCAGCAGTTTATCCGGGACAGGCGGGATCGGCTACACCTTC. Translated, it gives CASSLSGTGGIGYTF.

With regard to this clonotype: A much larger clone lies a single base off, so this may be a read error. This sequence joins TRBV4-3 and TRBJ1-2; D unresolved. CDR1 LGHNA and CDR2 YSLEER come from the germline V gene. Trimming removed 4 bases from V and 4 bases from J, with 16 bases in between. The CDR3 is 15 amino acids. The CDR3 coding sequence is TGCGCCAGCAGCCTAGATAGGGCAGTCTCCTATGGCTACACCTTC. It yields the protein CASSLDRAVSYGYTF.

This clonotype was recorded at least ten times. The rearrangement uses TRBV19 and TRBJ2-4; no firm D call. V dropped 7 bases and J dropped 6 bases, with 13 bases sitting between them. The CDR3 totals 13 residues. From germline, CDR1 is LNHDA and CDR2 SQIVND (reference sequence). This CDR3 is CASTASTGNIQYF. CDR3 bases: TGTGCCAGTACCGCATCAACTGGAAACATTCAGTACTTC.

This chain's CDR3 is CASSPTGANEKLFF. Written as DNA, the CDR3 is TGCGCCAGCAGTCCAACAGGGGCTAATGAAAAACTGTTTTTT. V gene TRBV4-3 combines with J gene TRBJ1-4, with TRBD1 matching 7 bases. Germline V gene lookup returns CDR1 LGHNA and CDR2 YSLEER. Trimming took 6 bases from V and 3 from J; bases not matched to a gene: 4. The CDR3 extends over 14 amino acids.

The sample holds a few counts of this clonotype. This chain joins TRBV7-9 and TRBJ2-7, with 7 bases that match TRBD2. CDR1 is SEHNR, CDR2 FQNEAQ, per germline (reference sequence). The trim removed 5 bases at V and 4 bases at J, leaving 11 bases unmatched. The CDR3 is made up of 15 amino acids. The CDR3 loop reads CASSQGGDAGYEQYF. In DNA, the CDR3 is TGTGCCAGCAGCCAGGGAGGGGACGCAGGTTACGAGCAGTACTTC.

This clonotype was found many times. The V and J genes are TRBV5-6 and TRBJ2-2; D is perhaps TRBD1 or TRBD2 (5 bases each). Germline CDR1 SGHDT, CDR2 YYEEEE. This CDR3 has 14 residues. Trimming removed 3 bases from V and 5 bases from J, with 11 bases in between. The DNA of the CDR3 is TGTGCCAGCAGCTGGGGACCCCAAACCGGGGAGCTGTTTTTT. This gives the protein CASSWGPQTGELFF.

In its sample, this clonotype was seen many times. The chain joins TRBV28 to TRBJ2-7, with 10 positions matching TRBD2. There are 14 residues in the CDR3. Per the germline V gene, CDR1 is MDHEN and CDR2 is SYDVKM. Trimming at V came to 3 bases and at J to 7 bases, leaving 6 bases not matched to a gene. CDR3 coding DNA: TGTGCCAGCAGTTTCCTAGCGGGAGTTTTGGAGCAGTACTTC. It specifies CASSFLAGVLEQYF.